This passage covers 2 T cell receptor beta chains from one sample sequenced in a study of shared clonotypes between healthy human individuals. Libraries were prepared by immunoSEQ multiplex PCR; TCRdb keeps only in-frame clonotypes and omits some of them. The sample contains 1.4 million or so clones, 98% of which appear only once. The specimen was naive CD4+ T cells sorted from blood. Subset in this sample: CD45RA+ positively selected. These receptors were collected from a man under 40 in good health.

The rearrangement links TRBV11-3 to TRBJ2-2, with TRBD2 as a possible D gene (6 bases). CDR1 is SGHNT, CDR2 YENEEA, per germline. CDR3 size: 16 residues. Trimming took off 3 bases at V and 6 bases at J, with 17 bases between the two ends. The CDR3 DNA follows: TGTGCCAGCAGCTTGGACCCCGGAGGGTTGGCCGGGGAGCTGTTTTTT. It is translated as CASSLDPGGLAGELFF.

The chain joins TRBV2 to TRBJ2-3; 11 bases agree with TRBD2. CDR1 SNHLY and CDR2 FYNNEI come from the germline V gene. The CDR3 totals 14 residues. The V segment lost 6 bases and the J segment 7 bases; nucleotides outside the gene matches: 6. CDR3 amino acids: CASSPGTSGNTQYF. The DNA of the CDR3 is TGTGCCAGCAGCCCCGGGACTAGCGGAAATACGCAGTATTTT.